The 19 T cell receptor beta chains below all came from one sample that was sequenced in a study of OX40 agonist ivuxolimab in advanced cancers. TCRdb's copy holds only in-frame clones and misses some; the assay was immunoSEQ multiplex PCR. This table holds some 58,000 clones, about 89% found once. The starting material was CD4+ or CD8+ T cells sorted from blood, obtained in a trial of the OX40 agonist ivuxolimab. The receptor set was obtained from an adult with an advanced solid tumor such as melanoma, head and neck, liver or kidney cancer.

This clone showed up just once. CDR3 DNA sequence: TGTGCCACCAGCTTCCAACGGACAATGAGGGTGAGGGACGAGCAGTACTTC. It codes for CATSFQRTMRVRDEQYF. The chain employs TRBV15 and TRBJ2-7; the D call may be TRBD1 or TRBD2 (5 bases each). Trimming removed 5 bases at V and 5 bases at J, with 25 bases between. Germline assignment: CDR1 LNHNV and CDR2 YYDKDF (reference sequence). The length of the CDR3 is 17 residues.

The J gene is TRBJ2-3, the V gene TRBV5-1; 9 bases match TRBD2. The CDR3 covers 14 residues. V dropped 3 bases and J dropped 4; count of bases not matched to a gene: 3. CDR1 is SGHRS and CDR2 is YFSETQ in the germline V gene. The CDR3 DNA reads TGCGCCAGCAGCTCGACTAGCGGCGCAGATACGCAGTATTTT. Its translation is CASSSTSGADTQYF.

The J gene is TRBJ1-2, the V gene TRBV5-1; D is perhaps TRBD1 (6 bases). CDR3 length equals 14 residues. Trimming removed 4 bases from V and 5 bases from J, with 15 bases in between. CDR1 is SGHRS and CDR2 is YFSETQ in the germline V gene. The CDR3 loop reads CASSLGQTHYGYTF. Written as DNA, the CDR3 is TGCGCCAGCAGCCTAGGACAGACCCATTATGGCTACACCTTC.

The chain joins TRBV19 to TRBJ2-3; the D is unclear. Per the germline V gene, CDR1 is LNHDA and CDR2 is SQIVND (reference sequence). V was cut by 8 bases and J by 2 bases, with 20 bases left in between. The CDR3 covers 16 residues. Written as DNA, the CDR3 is TGTGCCAGTCAAACCCTGGGATCAGGAAACACAGATACGCAGTATTTT. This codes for CASQTLGSGNTDTQYF.

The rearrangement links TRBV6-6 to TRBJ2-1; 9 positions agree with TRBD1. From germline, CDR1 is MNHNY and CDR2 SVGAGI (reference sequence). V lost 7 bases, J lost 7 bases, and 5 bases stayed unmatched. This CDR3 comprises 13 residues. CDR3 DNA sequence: TGTGCCAGCATGGGACAGGGTTCAAATGAGCAGTTCTTC. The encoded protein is CASMGQGSNEQFF.

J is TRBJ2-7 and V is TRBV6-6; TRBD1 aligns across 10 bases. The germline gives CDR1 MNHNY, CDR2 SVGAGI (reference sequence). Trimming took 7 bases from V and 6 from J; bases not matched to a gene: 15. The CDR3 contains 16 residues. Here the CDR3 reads CASNFYRDRGWCEQYF. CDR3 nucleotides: TGTGCCAGCAACTTTTACCGGGACAGGGGATGGTGCGAGCAGTACTTC.

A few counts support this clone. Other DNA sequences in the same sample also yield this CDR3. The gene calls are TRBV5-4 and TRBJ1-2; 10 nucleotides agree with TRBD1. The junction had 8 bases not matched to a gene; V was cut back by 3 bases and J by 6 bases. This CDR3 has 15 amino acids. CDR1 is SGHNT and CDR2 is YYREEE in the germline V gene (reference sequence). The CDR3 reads CASSSLRDRGHGYTF. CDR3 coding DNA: TGTGCCAGCAGCTCGCTCAGGGACAGGGGTCATGGCTACACCTTC.

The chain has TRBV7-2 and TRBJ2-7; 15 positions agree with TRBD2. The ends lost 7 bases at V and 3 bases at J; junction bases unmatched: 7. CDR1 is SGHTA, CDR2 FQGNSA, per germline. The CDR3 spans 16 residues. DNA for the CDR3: TGTGCCAGCACTTGGACTAGCGGGGGGGCTAACTACGAGCAGTACTTC. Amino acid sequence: CASTWTSGGANYEQYF.

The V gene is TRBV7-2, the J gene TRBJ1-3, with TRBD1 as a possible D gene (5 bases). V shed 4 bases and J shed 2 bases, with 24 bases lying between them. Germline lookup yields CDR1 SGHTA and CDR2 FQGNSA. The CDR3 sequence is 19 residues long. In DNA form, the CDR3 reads TGTGCCAGCAGCTCCCCCCCCGGTGGGGCAGGAGGTCCTGGAAACACCATATATTTT. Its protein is CASSSPPGGAGGPGNTIYF. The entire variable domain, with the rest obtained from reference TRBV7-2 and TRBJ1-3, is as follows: GAGVSQSPSNKVTEKGKDVELRCDPISGHTALYWYRQSLGQGLEFLIYFQGNSAPDKSGLPSDRFSAERTGGSVSTLTIQRTQQEDSAVYLCASSSPPGGAGGPGNTIYFGEGSWLTVV.

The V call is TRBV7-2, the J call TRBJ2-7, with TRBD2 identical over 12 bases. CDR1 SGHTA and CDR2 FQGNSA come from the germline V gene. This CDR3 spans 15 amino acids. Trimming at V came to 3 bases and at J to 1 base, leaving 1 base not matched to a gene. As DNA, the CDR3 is TGTGCCAGCAGCTTGACTAGCGGGGGATCCTACGAGCAGTACTTC. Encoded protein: CASSLTSGGSYEQYF.

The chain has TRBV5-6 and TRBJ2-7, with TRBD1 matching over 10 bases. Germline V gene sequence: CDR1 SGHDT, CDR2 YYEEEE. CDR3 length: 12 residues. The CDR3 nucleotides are TGTGCTTCGACAGGGGGCGGGTACGAGCAGTACTTC. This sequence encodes CASTGGGYEQYF.

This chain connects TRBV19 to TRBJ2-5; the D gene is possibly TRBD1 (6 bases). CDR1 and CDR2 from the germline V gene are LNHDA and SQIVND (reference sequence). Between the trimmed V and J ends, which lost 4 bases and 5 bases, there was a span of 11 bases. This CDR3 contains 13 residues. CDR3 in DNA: TGTGCCAGTAGTAGTCAGGGGTTCGAGACCCAGTACTTC. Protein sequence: CASSSQGFETQYF.

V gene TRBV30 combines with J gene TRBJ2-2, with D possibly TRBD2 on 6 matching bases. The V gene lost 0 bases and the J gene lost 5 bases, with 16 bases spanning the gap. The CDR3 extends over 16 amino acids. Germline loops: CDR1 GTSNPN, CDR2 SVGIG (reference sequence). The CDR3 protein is CAWSVELASLTGELFF. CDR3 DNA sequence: TGTGCCTGGAGTGTAGAACTAGCTTCCCTGACCGGGGAGCTGTTTTTT.

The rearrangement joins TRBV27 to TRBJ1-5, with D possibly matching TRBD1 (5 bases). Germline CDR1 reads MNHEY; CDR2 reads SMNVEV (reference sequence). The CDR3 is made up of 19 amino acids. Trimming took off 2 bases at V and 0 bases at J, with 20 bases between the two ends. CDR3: CASSLKWGGLDNSNQPQHF. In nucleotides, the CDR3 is TGTGCCAGCAGTTTAAAGTGGGGCGGTCTAGACAATAGCAATCAGCCCCAGCATTTT.

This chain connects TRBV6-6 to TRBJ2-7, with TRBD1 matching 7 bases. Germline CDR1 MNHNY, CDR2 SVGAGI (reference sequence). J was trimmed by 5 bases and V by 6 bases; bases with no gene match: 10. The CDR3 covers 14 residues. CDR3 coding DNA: TGTGCCAGCAGACCTACAGGGGTACGTCACGAGCAGTACTTC. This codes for CASRPTGVRHEQYF.

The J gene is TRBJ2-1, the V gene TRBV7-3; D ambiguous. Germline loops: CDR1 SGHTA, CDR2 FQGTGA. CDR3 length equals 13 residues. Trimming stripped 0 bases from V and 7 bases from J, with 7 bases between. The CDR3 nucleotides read TGTGCCAGCAGCTTAACAATAGGTAATGAGCAGTTCTTC. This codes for CASSLTIGNEQFF.

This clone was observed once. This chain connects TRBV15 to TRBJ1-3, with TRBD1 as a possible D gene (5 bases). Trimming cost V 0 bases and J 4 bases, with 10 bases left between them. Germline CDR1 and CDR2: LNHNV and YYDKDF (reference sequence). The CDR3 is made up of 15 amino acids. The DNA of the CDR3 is TGTGCCACCAGCAGAGATAAGGCAGGGGGAAACACCATATATTTT. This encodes CATSRDKAGGNTIYF.

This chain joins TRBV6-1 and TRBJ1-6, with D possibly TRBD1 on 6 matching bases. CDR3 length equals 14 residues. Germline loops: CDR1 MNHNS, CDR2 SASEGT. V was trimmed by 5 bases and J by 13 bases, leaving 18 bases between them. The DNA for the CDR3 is TGTGCCAGCAGTCTATTTTACAGGGAAGGGCCCCTCCACTTT. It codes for CASSLFYREGPLHF.

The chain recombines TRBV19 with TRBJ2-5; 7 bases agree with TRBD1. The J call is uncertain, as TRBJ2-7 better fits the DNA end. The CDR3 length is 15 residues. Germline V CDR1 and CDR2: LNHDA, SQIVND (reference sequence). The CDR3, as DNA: TGTGCCAGTAGTCCCCGACAGGGCCGCTCCTACGAGCAGTACTTC. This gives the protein CASSPRQGRSYEQYF.